A selection of T cell receptor beta chains follows, all from one sample in a study of PD-1 blockade in classical Hodgkin lymphoma. Profiled with immunoSEQ multiplex PCR; TCRdb holds only in-frame clones, not every one. The table shows roughly 8,000 clones, with 70% to 90% occurring only once. The sample in question was peripheral blood mononuclear cells (PBMCs), obtained before the fourth cycle of nivolumab. The receptors were sampled from a human donor with classical Hodgkin lymphoma. Each CDR3 is given with its conserved first and last residue.

J gene	V gene	CDR3 protein
TRBJ2-5	TRBV4-2	CASSQGDGRSDETQYF
TRBJ2-7	TRBV19	CASSIRPWAIYEQYF
TRBJ2-5	TRBV9	CASSPTPRTGGQIETQYF
TRBJ2-4	TRBV6-1	CASSEGVAKNIQYF
TRBJ1-1	TRBV7-9	CASSFPRDGSMNTEAFF
TRBJ2-7	TRBV19	CASRRDRGSYEQYF
TRBJ2-3	TRBV9	CASSADSSLTDTQYF
TRBJ2-7	TRBV4-1	CASSQEGEGSYEQYF
TRBJ2-1	TRBV15	CATSIPGRHEQFF
TRBJ2-2	TRBV4-1	CASSQTIPGTATGELFF
TRBJ2-2	TRBV19	CASSQIGGAAGELFF
TRBJ2-1	TRBV5-4	CASSLVRGAYGEQFF
TRBJ1-5	TRBV18	CASSPSSSLSNQPQHF
TRBJ2-1	TRBV7-2	CASSPGQGRYNEQFF
TRBJ2-3	TRBV9	CASSVARGVTDTQYF
NA	TRBV7-8	CASSLGESTTPYEQYF
TRBJ2-5	TRBV6-1	CASSKNRGQETQYF
TRBJ2-3	TRBV9	CASSPGEGEGTQYF
TRBJ1-4	TRBV5-1	CASSSQPTNEKLFF
TRBJ1-5	TRBV5-6	CASSSTWEGDQPQHF
TRBJ1-5	TRBV2	CASCLDGQIPNQPQHF
TRBJ2-2	TRBV2	CASNCRNGELFF
TRBJ2-1	TRBV25-1	CASSPAGSSYNEQFF
TRBJ2-4	TRBV7-2	CASSLGQRVAKNIQYF
TRBJ2-7	TRBV27	CASSLGTLSYEQYF
TRBJ2-1	TRBV19	CASSIAGWGGRAENEQFF
TRBJ2-7	TRBV9	CASSPWGGNYEQYF
TRBJ2-2	TRBV30	CAWLAANTGELFF
TRBJ1-1	TRBV11-2	CASSLDTNTEAFF
TRBJ2-1	TRBV7-9	CASSSARGGNEQFF
TRBJ2-1	TRBV7-8	CASSLEGSGTYNEQFF
TRBJ2-3	TRBV7-2	CASSPEGLLTDTQYF
TRBJ1-1	TRBV10-3	CAISEFKTGAIMNTEAFF
TRBJ2-1	TRBV4-1	CASSQRFGGGPYNEQFF
TRBJ2-5	TRBV2	CASSWRDVETQYF
TRBJ2-3	TRBV19	CASSSPSLSETQYF
TRBJ2-1	TRBV9	CASSVGRAGNEQFF
TRBJ2-1	TRBV5-4	CASSPGGTSVTNEQFF
TRBJ2-3	TRBV6-1	CASKDFLFTDTQYF
TRBJ2-7	TRBV7-2	CASSLGREGYEQYF
TRBJ2-1	TRBV19	CASSILKPTANEQFF